The sequence of this TCR beta chain was determined in a study of shared clonotypes between healthy human individuals. The CDR3 runs to 19 residues. Trimming took 5 bases from V and 8 from J, leaving 30 bases between them. Germline V gene data show CDR1 as SEHNR and CDR2 as FQNEAQ (reference sequence). This table comes from immunoSEQ multiplex PCR, and its TCRdb copy is limited to in-frame clones, with some not included. The table includes 230,000 or so clones, just over 65% detected once. Sequencing was done on a sample of memory CD4+ T cells sorted from blood. Subset indicated: CD45RA-negative fraction. This chain joins TRBV7-9 and TRBJ1-4; a possible D gene is TRBD1 (5 bases). The TCR comes from a man aged 25-40 years in good health. CDR3 in DNA: TGTGCCAGCAGCCCACCTGGTGGTGGCTGGGACCGGGGCCCGGAAAAACTGTTTTTT. Protein sequence: CASSPPGGGWDRGPEKLFF.